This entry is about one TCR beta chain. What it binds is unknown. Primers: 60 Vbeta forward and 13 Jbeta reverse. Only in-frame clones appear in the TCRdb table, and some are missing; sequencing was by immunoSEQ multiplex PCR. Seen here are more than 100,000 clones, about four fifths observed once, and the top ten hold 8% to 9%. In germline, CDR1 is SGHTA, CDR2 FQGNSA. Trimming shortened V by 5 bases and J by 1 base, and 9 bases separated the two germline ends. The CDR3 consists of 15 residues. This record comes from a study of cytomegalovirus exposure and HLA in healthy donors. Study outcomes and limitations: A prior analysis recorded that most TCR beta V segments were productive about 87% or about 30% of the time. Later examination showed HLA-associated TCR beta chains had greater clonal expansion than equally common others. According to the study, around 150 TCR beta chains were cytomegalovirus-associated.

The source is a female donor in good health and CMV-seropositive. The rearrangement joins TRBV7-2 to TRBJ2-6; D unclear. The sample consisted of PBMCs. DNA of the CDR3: TGTGCCAGCAGCCTGACTGGGTCTGGGGCCAACGTCCTGACTTTC. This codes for CASSLTGSGANVLTF.